This TCR beta chain was documented in a study of response to subunit inactivated influenza vaccine. Findings and limits, study-wide: There was a suggestion from the authors that each seasonal influenza vaccination recruits few new T cells.

With V trimmed by 10 bases and J by 2 bases, 7 bases remained unmatched. Germline loops: CDR1 SEHNR, CDR2 FQNEAQ (reference sequence). The CDR3 extends over 14 amino acids. TCRdb fed the RT-PCR reads into MiXCR, producing one record per CDR3 protein. The table has fewer than 600,000 distinct CDR3 sequences, approximately 7.8% seen once. This clonotype was detected only a few times. Antigen unknown. Sequenced material: PBMCs from blood, taken approximately 25 months after vaccination. V and J are TRBV7-9 and TRBJ2-7, with 11 nucleotides matching TRBD1. This receptor was taken from a man between 45 and 75 years old who received an inactivated influenza vaccine. CDR3: CAIPGTGGTYEQYF. In DNA form, the CDR3 reads TGTGCCATCCCTGGGACAGGGGGTACCTACGAGCAGTACTTC.